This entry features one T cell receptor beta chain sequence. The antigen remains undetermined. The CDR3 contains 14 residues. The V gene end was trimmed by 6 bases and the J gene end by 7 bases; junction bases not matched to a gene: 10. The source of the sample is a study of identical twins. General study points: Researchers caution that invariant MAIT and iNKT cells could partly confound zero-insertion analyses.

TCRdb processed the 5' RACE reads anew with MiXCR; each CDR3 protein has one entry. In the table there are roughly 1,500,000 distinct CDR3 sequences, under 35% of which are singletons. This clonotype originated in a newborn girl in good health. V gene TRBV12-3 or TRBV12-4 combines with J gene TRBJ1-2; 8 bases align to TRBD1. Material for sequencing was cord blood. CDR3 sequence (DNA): TGTGCCAGCAGCCTCGGACAGGGTGTTCTTGGCTACACCTTC. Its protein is CASSLGQGVLGYTF.